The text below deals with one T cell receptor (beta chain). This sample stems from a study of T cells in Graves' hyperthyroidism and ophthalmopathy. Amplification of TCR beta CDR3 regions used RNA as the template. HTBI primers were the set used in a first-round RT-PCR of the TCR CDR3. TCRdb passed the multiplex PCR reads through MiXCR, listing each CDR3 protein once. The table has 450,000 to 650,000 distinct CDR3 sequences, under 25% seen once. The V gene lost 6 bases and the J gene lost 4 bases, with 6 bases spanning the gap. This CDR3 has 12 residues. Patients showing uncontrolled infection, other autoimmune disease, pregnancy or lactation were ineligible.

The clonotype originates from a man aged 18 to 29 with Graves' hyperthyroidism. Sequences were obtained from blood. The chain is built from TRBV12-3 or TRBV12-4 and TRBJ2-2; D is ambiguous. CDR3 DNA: TGTGCCAGCAGGATTGGCACCGGGGAGCTGTTTTTT. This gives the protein CASRIGTGELFF.